The source of this T cell receptor (beta chain) is a study of post-analysis software for immune sequencing data. The study, taken as a whole, reports: Patients had higher frequencies than controls of about five TRBV segments, including TRBV5-6, TRBV5-1 and TRBV20-1.

Unique molecular identifiers were present in the TCR beta cDNA libraries. Roughly 500,000 cDNA molecules were obtained per 1 to 10 million input T cells. TCRdb redid the calling of the PCR reads with MiXCR, one entry per CDR3 protein. The sample has roughly 620,000 distinct CDR3 sequences; roughly 46% are singletons. A word on this clonotype: Its antigen is unknown.

The CDR3 covers 16 residues. The germline V gene has CDR1 MNHEY and CDR2 SVGAGI. V was shortened by 2 bases and J by 6 bases, with 17 bases between the two germline ends. The J gene is TRBJ2-1, the V gene TRBV6-5; TRBD1 is a possible D gene (6 bases). Specimen: blood. The clonotype originates from a girl between 10 and 17 years old with multiple sclerosis. The CDR3 nucleotides are TGTGCCAGCAGTTACGCCCGGGACACTGGAGGCAATGAGCAGTTCTTC. Translating gives CASSYARDTGGNEQFF.